What follows is one T cell receptor beta chain and its context. This sample was included in a study of blood T cell repertoires in COVID-19. For the study at large: Sites across the United States, Italy and Spain contributed samples from acute and convalescent COVID-19. T cells, B-cell-depleted T cells, or PBMCs supplied cDNA or gDNA.

As originally analysed: Reference gene primer amplification gave estimated nucleated cell counts. Generated by immunoSEQ multiplex PCR, the TCRdb table keeps only in-frame clones and is missing some. That table furnishes V, J and clone size, whereas the DNA furnished D and trimming. Here the sample spans some 150,000 clones, roughly nine tenths being singletons. CDR3 length: 15 residues. J was trimmed by 2 bases and V by 6 bases; bases with no gene match: 7. The germline V gene encodes CDR1 LNHDA and CDR2 SQIVND (reference sequence). What was sequenced was peripheral blood. This clonotype was sampled from a woman aged 40 to 49 with acute or convalescent COVID-19. The J gene is TRBJ2-1, the V gene TRBV19; 7 bases agree with TRBD2. CDR3 loop: CASRTSPITYNEQFF. As DNA, the CDR3 is TGTGCCAGTAGGACTAGCCCAATTACCTACAATGAGCAGTTCTTC.